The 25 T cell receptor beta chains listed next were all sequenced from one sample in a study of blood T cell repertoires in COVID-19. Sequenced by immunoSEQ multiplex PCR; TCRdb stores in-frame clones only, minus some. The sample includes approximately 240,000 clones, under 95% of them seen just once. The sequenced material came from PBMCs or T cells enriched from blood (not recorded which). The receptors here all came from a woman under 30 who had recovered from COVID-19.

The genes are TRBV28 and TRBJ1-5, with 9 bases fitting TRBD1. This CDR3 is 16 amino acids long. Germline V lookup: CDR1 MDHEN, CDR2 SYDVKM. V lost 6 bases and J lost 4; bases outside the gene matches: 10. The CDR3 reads CASSQRYRGQNQPQHF. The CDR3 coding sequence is TGTGCCAGCAGCCAGAGATACAGGGGGCAGAATCAGCCCCAGCATTTT. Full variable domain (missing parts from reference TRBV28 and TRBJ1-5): DVKVTQSSRYLVKRTGEKVFLECVQDMDHENMFWYRQDPGLGLRLIYFSYDVKMKEKGDIPEGYSVSREKKERFSLILESASTNQTSMYLCASSQRYRGQNQPQHFGDGTRLSIL.

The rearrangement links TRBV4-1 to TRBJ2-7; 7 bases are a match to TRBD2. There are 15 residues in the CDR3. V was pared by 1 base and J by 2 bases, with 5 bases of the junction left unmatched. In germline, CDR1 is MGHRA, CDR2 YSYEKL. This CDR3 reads CASSQVTSAAYEQYF. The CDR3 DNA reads TGCGCCAGCAGCCAAGTAACTAGCGCCGCCTACGAGCAGTACTTC.

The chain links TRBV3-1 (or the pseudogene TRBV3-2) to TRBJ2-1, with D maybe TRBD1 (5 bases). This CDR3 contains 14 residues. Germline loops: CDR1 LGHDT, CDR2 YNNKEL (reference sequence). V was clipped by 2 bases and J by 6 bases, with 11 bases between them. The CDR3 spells CASSQPVDSNEQFF. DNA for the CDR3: TGTGCCAGCAGCCAACCCGTAGACAGCAATGAGCAGTTCTTC.

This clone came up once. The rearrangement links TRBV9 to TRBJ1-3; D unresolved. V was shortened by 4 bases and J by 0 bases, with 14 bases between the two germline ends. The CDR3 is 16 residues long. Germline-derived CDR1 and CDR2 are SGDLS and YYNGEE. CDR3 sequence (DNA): TGTGCCAGCAGCCCATTAGGACTGACCTCTGGAAACACCATATATTTT. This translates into CASSPLGLTSGNTIYF.

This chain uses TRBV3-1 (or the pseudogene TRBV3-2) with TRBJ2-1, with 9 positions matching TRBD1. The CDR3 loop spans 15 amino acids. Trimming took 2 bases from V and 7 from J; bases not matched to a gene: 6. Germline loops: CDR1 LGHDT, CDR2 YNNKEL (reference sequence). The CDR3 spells CASSQSWDRANEQFF. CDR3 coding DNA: TGTGCCAGCAGCCAAAGCTGGGACAGGGCTAATGAGCAGTTCTTC.

The CDR3 sequence is CSATERGEPGETQYF. For the CDR3, the DNA is TGCAGCGCTACAGAACGTGGGGAACCGGGGGAGACCCAGTACTTC. This chain uses TRBV29-1 with TRBJ2-5; perhaps TRBD2 as D (5 bases). CDR1 SQVTM and CDR2 ANQGSEA come from the germline V gene. V lost 7 bases to trimming and J lost 5 bases, with 23 bases between them. The CDR3 is 15 residues long.

CDR3 sequence reads: CASSNLAGALSYEQYF. In DNA form, the CDR3 reads TGTGCCAGTAGTAACCTAGCGGGAGCTTTATCCTACGAGCAGTACTTC. The V and J genes are TRBV19 and TRBJ2-7; 10 nucleotides line up with TRBD2. The CDR3 spans 16 residues. Per the germline V gene, CDR1 is LNHDA and CDR2 is SQIVND (reference sequence). Trimming removed 4 bases from V and 1 base from J; junction bases left unmatched: 7. Full variable domain (outside the CDR3, taken from reference TRBV19 and TRBJ2-7): DGGITQSPKYLFRKEGQNVTLSCEQNLNHDAMYWYRQDPGQGLRLIYYSQIVNDFQKGDIAEGYSVSREKKESFPLTVTSAQKNPTAFYLCASSNLAGALSYEQYFGPGTRLTVT.

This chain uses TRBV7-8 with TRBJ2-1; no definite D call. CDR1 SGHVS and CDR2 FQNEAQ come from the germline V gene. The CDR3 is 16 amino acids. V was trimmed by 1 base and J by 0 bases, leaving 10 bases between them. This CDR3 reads CASSLEVYSSYNEQFF. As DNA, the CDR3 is TGTGCCAGCAGCTTAGAGGTGTACAGCTCCTACAATGAGCAGTTCTTC.

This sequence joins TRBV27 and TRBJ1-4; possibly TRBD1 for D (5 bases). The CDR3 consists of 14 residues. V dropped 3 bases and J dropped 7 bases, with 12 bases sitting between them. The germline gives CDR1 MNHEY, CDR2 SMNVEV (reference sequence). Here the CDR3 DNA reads TGTGCCAGCAGTTTGGTGGGGCGGGGTGAAAAACTGTTTTTT. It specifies CASSLVGRGEKLFF. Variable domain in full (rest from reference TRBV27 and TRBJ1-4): EAQVTQNPRYLITVTGKKLTVTCSQNMNHEYMSWYRQDPGLGLRQIYYSMNVEVTDKGDVPEGYKVSRKEKRNFPLILESPSPNQTSLYFCASSLVGRGEKLFFGSGTQLSVL.

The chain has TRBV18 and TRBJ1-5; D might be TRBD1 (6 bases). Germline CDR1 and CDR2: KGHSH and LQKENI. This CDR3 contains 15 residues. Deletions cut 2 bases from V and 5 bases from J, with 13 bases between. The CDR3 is CASSPGTGFDQPQHF. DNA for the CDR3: TGTGCCAGCTCACCAGGCACAGGGTTCGATCAGCCCCAGCATTTT.

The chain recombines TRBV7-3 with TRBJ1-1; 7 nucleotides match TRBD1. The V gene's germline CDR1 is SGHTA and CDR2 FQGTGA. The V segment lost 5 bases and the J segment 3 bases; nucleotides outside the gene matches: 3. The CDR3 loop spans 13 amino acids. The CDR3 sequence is CASSRQGDTEAFF. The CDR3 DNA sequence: TGTGCCAGCAGCCGACAGGGCGACACTGAAGCTTTCTTT.

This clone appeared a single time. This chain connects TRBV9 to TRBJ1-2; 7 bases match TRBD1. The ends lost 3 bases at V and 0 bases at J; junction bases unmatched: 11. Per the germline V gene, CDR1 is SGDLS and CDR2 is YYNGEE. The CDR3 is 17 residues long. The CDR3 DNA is TGTGCCAGCAGCGGATTCGACAGGGTGGTCGCTAACTATGGCTACACCTTC. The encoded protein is CASSGFDRVVANYGYTF.

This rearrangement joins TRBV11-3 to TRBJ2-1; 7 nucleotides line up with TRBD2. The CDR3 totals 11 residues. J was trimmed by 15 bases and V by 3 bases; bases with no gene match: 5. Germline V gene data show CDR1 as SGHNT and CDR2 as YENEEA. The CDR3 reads CASSFGGFGFF. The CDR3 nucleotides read TGTGCCAGCAGCTTCGGGGGGTTTGGGTTCTTC.

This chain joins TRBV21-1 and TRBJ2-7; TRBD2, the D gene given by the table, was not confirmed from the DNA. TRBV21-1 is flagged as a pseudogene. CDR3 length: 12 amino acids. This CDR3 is CASSSRRCEQYF. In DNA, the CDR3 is TGTGCCAGCAGCTCACGCCGGTGCGAGCAGTACTTC.

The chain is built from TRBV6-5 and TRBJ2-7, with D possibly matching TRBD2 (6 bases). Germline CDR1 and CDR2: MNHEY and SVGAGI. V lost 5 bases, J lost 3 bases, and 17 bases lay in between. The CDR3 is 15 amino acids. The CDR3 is CASSRTSNLRYEQYF. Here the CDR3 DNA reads TGTGCCAGCAGTCGAACTAGCAACCTACGCTACGAGCAGTACTTC.

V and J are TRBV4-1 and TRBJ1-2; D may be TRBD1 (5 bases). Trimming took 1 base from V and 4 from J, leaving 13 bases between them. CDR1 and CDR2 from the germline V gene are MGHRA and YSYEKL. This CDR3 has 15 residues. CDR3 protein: CASSQGGTGPYGYTF. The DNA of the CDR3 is TGCGCCAGCAGCCAAGGCGGGACGGGACCCTATGGCTACACCTTC.

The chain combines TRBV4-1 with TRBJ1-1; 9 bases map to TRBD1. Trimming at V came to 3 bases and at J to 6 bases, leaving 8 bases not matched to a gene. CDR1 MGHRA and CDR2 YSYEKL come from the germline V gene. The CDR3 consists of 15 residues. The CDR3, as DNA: TGCGCCAGCAGCCAGCCAGCGGACAGGGGTTCTGAAGCTTTCTTT. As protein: CASSQPADRGSEAFF.

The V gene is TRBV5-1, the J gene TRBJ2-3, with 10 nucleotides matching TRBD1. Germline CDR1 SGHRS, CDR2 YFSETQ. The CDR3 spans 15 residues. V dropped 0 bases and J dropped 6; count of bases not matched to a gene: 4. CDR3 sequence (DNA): TGCGCCAGCAGCTTGGGGACAGGGGGAAGGGATACGCAGTATTTT. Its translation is CASSLGTGGRDTQYF.

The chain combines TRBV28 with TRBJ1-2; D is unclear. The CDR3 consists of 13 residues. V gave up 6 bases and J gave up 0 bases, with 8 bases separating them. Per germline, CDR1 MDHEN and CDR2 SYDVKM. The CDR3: CASRISSNYGYTF. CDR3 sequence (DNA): TGTGCCAGCAGGATCAGTTCTAACTATGGCTACACCTTC.

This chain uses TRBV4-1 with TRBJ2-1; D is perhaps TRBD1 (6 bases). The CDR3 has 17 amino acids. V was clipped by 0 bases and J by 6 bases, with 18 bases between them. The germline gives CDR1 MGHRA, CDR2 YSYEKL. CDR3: CASSQDWLGGVGNEQFF. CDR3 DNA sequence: TGCGCCAGCAGCCAAGATTGGTTAGGGGGAGTGGGCAATGAGCAGTTCTTC.

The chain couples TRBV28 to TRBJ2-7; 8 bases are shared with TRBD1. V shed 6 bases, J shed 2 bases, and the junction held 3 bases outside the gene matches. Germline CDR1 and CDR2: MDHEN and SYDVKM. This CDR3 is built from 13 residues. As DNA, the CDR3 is TGTGCCAGCAGCGGACAGGGAACCTACGAGCAGTACTTC. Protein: CASSGQGTYEQYF. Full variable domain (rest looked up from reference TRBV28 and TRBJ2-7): DVKVTQSSRYLVKRTGEKVFLECVQDMDHENMFWYRQDPGLGLRLIYFSYDVKMKEKGDIPEGYSVSREKKERFSLILESASTNQTSMYLCASSGQGTYEQYFGPGTRLTVT.

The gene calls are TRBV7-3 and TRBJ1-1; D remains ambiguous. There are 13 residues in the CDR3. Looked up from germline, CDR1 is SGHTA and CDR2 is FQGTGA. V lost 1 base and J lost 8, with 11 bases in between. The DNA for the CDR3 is TGTGCCAGCAGCTTAAGCAGGCCGGAAGAAGCTTTCTTT. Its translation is CASSLSRPEEAFF. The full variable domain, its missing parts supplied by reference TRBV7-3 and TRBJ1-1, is GAGVSQTPSNKVTEKGKYVELRCDPISGHTALYWYRQSLGQGPEFLIYFQGTGAADDSGLPNDRFFAVRPEGSVSTLKIQRTERGDSAVYLCASSLSRPEEAFFGQGTRLTVV.

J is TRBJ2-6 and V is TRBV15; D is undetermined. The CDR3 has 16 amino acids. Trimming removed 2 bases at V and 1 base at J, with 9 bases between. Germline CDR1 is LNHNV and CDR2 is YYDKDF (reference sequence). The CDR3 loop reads CATSRWSLSGANVLTF. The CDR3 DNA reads TGTGCCACCAGCAGATGGAGCCTGTCTGGGGCCAACGTCCTGACTTTC.

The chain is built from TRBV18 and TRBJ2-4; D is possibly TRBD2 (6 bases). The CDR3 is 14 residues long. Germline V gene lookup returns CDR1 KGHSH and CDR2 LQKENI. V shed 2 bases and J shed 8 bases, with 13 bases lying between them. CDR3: CASSPRPTGDIQYF. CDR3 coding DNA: TGTGCCAGCTCACCAAGGCCAACGGGGGACATTCAGTACTTC. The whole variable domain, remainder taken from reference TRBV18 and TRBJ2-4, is NAGVMQNPRHLVRRRGQEARLRCSPMKGHSHVYWYRQLPEEGLKFMVYLQKENIIDESGMPKERFSAEFPKEGPSILRIQQVVRGDSAAYFCASSPRPTGDIQYFGAGTRLSVL.

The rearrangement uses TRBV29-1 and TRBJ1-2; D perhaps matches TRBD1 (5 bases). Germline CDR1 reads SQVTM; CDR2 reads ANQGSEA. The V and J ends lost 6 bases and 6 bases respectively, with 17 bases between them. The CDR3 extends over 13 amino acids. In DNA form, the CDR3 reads TGCAGCGTATCGGTAGGGGCGGTCGATGGCTACACCTTC. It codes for CSVSVGAVDGYTF.